This T cell receptor beta chain originates from a study of blood T cell repertoires in COVID-19. This CDR3 comprises 11 residues. Trimming removed 0 bases from V and 5 bases from J, with 5 bases in between. CDR1 GTSNPN and CDR2 SVGIG come from the germline V gene (reference sequence). In the original processing: Researchers report that nucleated cell counts were estimated from reference gene primer amplification. Method: immunoSEQ multiplex PCR; TCRdb's copy keeps in-frame clones and lacks some. The V and J calls and clone size are taken from that table; D and trimming were inferred from the DNA. Among a few hundred thousand clones listed, around 90% were seen once.

The rearrangement uses TRBV30 and TRBJ2-7; no clear D. The TCR was taken from a man aged 50 to 59 with acute or convalescent COVID-19. The specimen sequenced was peripheral blood. The CDR3 sequence is CAWSVADEQYF. The CDR3 DNA sequence: TGTGCCTGGAGTGTAGCCGACGAGCAGTACTTC.